The entry below gives a single T cell receptor beta chain sequence along with its context. There is no known antigen for this receptor. Per-base quality was not reported, and no clone a single base away is much larger than it. This sample stems from a study of cytotoxic CD8 clonotypes in ibrutinib-treated CLL (dated by TCRdb to the early 2020s). Background on the whole study: The cohort included some 14 treatment-naive and ten to twelve relapsed/refractory patients; some 18 were IGHV unmutated. Of the approximately 91 people in the trial, 25 to 30 had longitudinal samples available. Samples at response were collected after a median of roughly 13 months of treatment, with a range of about 6 to 40 months. Cryopreserved peripheral blood mononuclear cells were obtained prior to treatment, at the time of response, and at either disease progression or sustained remission. Responses were partial in around 25 patients and complete in 2; after median approximately 69 months follow-up, about 14 stayed in remission and approximately 12 progressed. An average of roughly 270,000 productive templates and 94,082 productive rearrangements was obtained per sample. Every sample from remission and from progressive disease was obtained while the patients were still on ibrutinib.

On a MiSeq, deep resolution sequencing aimed for a depth between 1 in 1 million and 1 in 200,000 T cells, with each clonotype covered 10x on average. The immunoSEQ hsTCRB Kit was used to generate TCR beta libraries. The authors' pipeline ran thus. ImmunoSEQ Data Assistant and ImmunoSEQ Analyzer were used for data analysis, and V, D and J genes were assigned according to IMGT definitions. Clonality, which ranges from 0 to 1, was calculated as one minus the normalized Shannon entropy of productive rearrangement frequencies. Public clonotype analysis was restricted to overrepresented clonotypes comprising at least 0.05% of each patient's repertoire. Repertoires from 10 to 15 age-matched healthy donors in immuneACCESS were used as clonality controls. The table comes from immuneACCESS by way of TCRdb, which keeps in-frame sequences with V and J called. Part of the clones is missing from these tables; in studies checked, under half for an unresolved V gene and the rest for unknown reasons. The V and J calls and the clone size are those of that table, but D and trimming were determined from the DNA. In this sample the table shows hundreds of thousands of clones, 67% of which occur a single time. The ten top clones hold roughly 6% of the sample.

Approximately 2 micrograms of genomic DNA were extracted from cryopreserved PBMCs for TCR beta library preparation. Longitudinal blood samples from CLL patients receiving ibrutinib monotherapy were subjected to high-throughput TCR beta sequencing. Patients were enrolled in a phase 2 open-label single-center ibrutinib monotherapy trial. CDR1 is given as MGHRA and CDR2 as YSYEKL, both from the germline V gene. V is clipped by 1 base and J by 3 bases, and the sequence between their germline boundaries is 13 bases long. Measured from the cysteine to the phenylalanine, the CDR3 is 15 residues long. Only the CDR3 DNA stays, 45 bases, in frame from base 1. Results the study describes overall, beyond this receptor: Public clonotypes were rare and either shrank or stayed stable during treatment, and the rise in clonality at ibrutinib response reflected expansion of private clonotypes. Lymph node repertoires were not examined, and the timing of sampling was not matched between patients in sustained remission and those whose disease progressed. Clonality increased at ibrutinib response, stayed stable in sustained remission, and fell back toward baseline at progression. Baseline clonality was found to be higher than that of age-matched healthy donors and was strongly correlated with circulating CD8+ T-cell counts.

Sequencing was performed on PBMCs, taken after 36 months of ibrutinib treatment. This chain joins TRBV4-1 to TRBJ2-7, with the identity of the D gene unclear. This receptor was obtained from a human donor with chronic lymphocytic leukemia. Read as DNA, the sequence is TGCGCCAGCAGCCAAGTCCAGAGCACCCTCTACGAGCAGTACTTC. This codes for CASSQVQSTLYEQYF.